The 10 T cell receptor beta chains below were found in one sample sequenced in a study of T cell repertoires in cytomegalovirus infection. TCRdb re-derived calls from the reads in MiXCR, one entry per CDR3 protein. The sample gives about 320,000 distinct CDR3 sequences, approximately 9.5% of which show up once; approximately 4.7% is in the top ten. What was sequenced was PBMCs. These receptors were taken from a human donor in good health (CMV status not recorded). Some clones in this sample may be carry-over from other donors' samples.

This clonotype was picked up many times. The chain links TRBV19 to TRBJ2-7, with TRBD2 matching 7 bases. The germline CDR1 and CDR2 sequences are LNHDA and SQIVND (reference sequence). CDR3 length: 18 amino acids. V was clipped by 6 bases and J by 3 bases; unmatched bases: 20. DNA for the CDR3: TGTGCCAGTAGCCAACGTACTAAGGGAGGGAAGAAGAGCTACGAGCAGTACTTC. Its translation is CASSQRTKGGKKSYEQYF.

This clonotype was observed at least ten times. The V and J genes are TRBV11-3 and TRBJ2-7; D is perhaps TRBD1 (6 bases). This CDR3 has 14 residues. Germline-derived CDR1 and CDR2 are SGHNT and YENEEA. The V end was cut by 1 base, the J end by 3 bases, with 10 bases between. The CDR3 nucleotides read TGTGCCAGCAGCTTAGCGGGCAGGGGCTACGAGCAGTACTTC. This codes for CASSLAGRGYEQYF.

This clonotype was detected ten times or more. The gene calls are TRBV11-2 and TRBJ2-3; TRBD1 matches 7 bases. CDR3 length: 17 amino acids. J lost 1 base, V lost 6 bases, and 13 bases had no gene match. CDR1 and CDR2 from the germline V gene are SGHAT and FQNNGV. DNA of the CDR3: TGTGCCAGCAGACCTTTACGGACAGGTGGGGGCACAGATACGCAGTATTTT. Protein: CASRPLRTGGGTDTQYF.

This clonotype was detected a few times. The V call is TRBV19, the J call TRBJ1-1; D gene uncertain. The ends were cut back, 3 bases at V and 7 bases at J, with 15 bases in the middle. Germline CDR1 LNHDA, CDR2 SQIVND (reference sequence). There are 14 residues in the CDR3. The CDR3 bases are TGTGCCAGTAGTATGGCTGAGGACGAGGATGAAGCTTTCTTT. Its translation is CASSMAEDEDEAFF.

This clonotype was counted at least ten times. This rearrangement joins TRBV7-2 to TRBJ2-6, with TRBD2 matching 10 bases. The CDR3 is made up of 19 amino acids. Germline loops: CDR1 SGHTA, CDR2 FQGNSA. V lost 6 bases and J lost 4; bases outside the gene matches: 15. CDR3 sequence: CASSYSGRPLLEGANVLTF. The CDR3 coding sequence is TGTGCCAGCAGTTATAGCGGGAGGCCGCTATTGGAAGGGGCCAACGTCCTGACTTTC.

The table lists this clonotype with many counts. The V and J genes are TRBV10-3 and TRBJ1-1; 7 nucleotides align to TRBD1. V shed 5 bases, J shed 3 bases, and the junction held 9 bases outside the gene matches. The CDR3 loop spans 15 amino acids. Germline V lookup: CDR1 ENHRY, CDR2 SYGVKD. The DNA for the CDR3 is TGTGCCATCAGTTCCGGACAGGCAAGTTACACTGAAGCTTTCTTT. This gives the protein CAISSGQASYTEAFF.

V gene TRBV15 combines with J gene TRBJ1-5, with D possibly TRBD1 on 5 matching bases. Per germline, CDR1 LNHNV and CDR2 YYDKDF (reference sequence). The germline V and J ends were trimmed by 0 bases and 4 bases, with 16 bases remaining between them. The CDR3 spans 17 residues. CDR3: CATSRDLRQIANQPQHF. CDR3 nucleotide sequence: TGTGCCACCAGCAGAGACCTAAGACAGATAGCAAATCAGCCCCAGCATTTT. Based on the CDR3 plus reference TRBV15 and TRBJ1-5, the full variable domain is DAMVIQNPRYQVTQFGKPVTLSCSQTLNHNVMYWYQQKSSQAPKLLFHYYDKDFNNEADTPDNFQSRRPNTSFCFLDIRSPGLGDTAMYLCATSRDLRQIANQPQHFGDGTRLSIL.

In its sample, this clonotype was seen a few times. The CDR3 region is CASRGYNEQFF. The CDR3 nucleotides read TGTGCCAGCAGGGGGTACAATGAGCAGTTCTTC. The chain combines TRBV6-2 or TRBV6-3 with TRBJ2-1, with D uncertain. From germline, CDR1 is MNHEY and CDR2 SVGEGT. V was trimmed by 6 bases and J by 4 bases, leaving 4 bases between them. The CDR3 covers 11 residues.

This clonotype came up many times. V is TRBV7-9 and J is TRBJ1-4, with unresolved D. Germline V lookup: CDR1 SEHNR, CDR2 FQNEAQ (reference sequence). The CDR3 spans 13 residues. Trimming took off 4 bases at V and 8 bases at J, with 11 bases between the two ends. In nucleotides, the CDR3 is TGTGCCAGCAGCTCGGACCCATACGAAAAACTGTTTTTT. Its protein is CASSSDPYEKLFF.

The CDR3 spells CASSQEGPIDHEQFF. CDR3 DNA: TGTGCCAGCAGCCAGGAGGGGCCAATCGACCACGAGCAGTTCTTC. This chain connects TRBV4-2 to TRBJ2-1; the D gene is possibly TRBD2 (6 bases). The CDR3 spans 15 residues. The V end lost 3 bases, the J end lost 10 bases, and 19 bases lay between the germline ends. Germline V gives CDR1 LGHNA, CDR2 YNFKEQ.